The present entry profiles one TCR beta chain with its context. This entry comes from a study of T cell changes during pregnancy in multiple sclerosis. The method was immunoSEQ multiplex PCR; TCRdb's version includes in-frame clones alone and lacks a portion of them. The profile shows 120,000 or so clones, 90% to 95% of them singletons. The clonotype originates from a female donor with multiple sclerosis, enrolled in a pregnancy study. Specimen: peripheral blood, collected before pregnancy.

CDR3 bases: TGTGCCAGTAGTATAGGTTCCCCGGCGGGCTCTGGGGCCAACGTCCTGACTTTC. It translates to CASSIGSPAGSGANVLTF. The rearrangement uses TRBV19 and TRBJ2-6; D possibly corresponds to TRBD2 (5 bases). Germline CDR1 LNHDA, CDR2 SQIVND (reference sequence). The CDR3 contains 18 residues. The ends were cut back, 1 base at V and 0 bases at J, with 13 bases in the middle.